This T cell receptor beta chain was sequenced for a study of shared clonotypes between healthy human individuals (TCRdb year 2020). About the full investigation: The cohort comprised two women and a few men aged 18 to 49 years. Per donor, three plates each were used for CD4 naive and CD4 memory, two for CD8 naive, and one for CD8 memory. Blood TCR repertoires of about 5 healthy adults were deeply sequenced to estimate repertoire size and the extent of clonotype sharing between individuals. Different laboratories and diverse techniques were used to prepare libraries and sequence TCR repertoires, to increase sequencing depth and limit assay-specific biases. Each donor's leukapheresis produced roughly between roughly 0.9 and 9 billion PBMCs.

The junction shows trimming of 1 base on V and 9 bases on J, plus 10 bases between the germline ends. The CDR3 goes from the cysteine to the phenylalanine over 13 residues. Solely the CDR3 DNA is kept, with 39 bases framed from the first base. Reading the germline V gene gives CDR1 SGHNT and CDR2 YENEEA. Using the deep immunoSEQ assay, TCR CDR3 regions were amplified from genomic DNA by multiplex PCR. Extracted genomic DNA from each cell subset was distributed evenly across all wells of several immunoSEQ 96-well plates, and each plate was treated as a replicate. For sorted subsets, roughly 200 ng genomic DNA, equal to about 30,000 T cell genomes, was loaded into each replicate PCR. Purified libraries were measured with a Qubit 3.0 fluorometer, size-checked on a Bioanalyzer 2100, and measured again with the KAPA Library Quantification kit. Every immunoSEQ 96-well plate was sequenced on a separate single-read 150-cycle Illumina NextSeq 550 flow cell. The published analysis was carried out like this. Because the immunoSEQ output held only junctional sequences and lacked quality scores, the filtering could not match the filtering applied to full-length reads. Sequences were annotated with PyIR, a Python wrapper for IgBLAST v1.9, and V/J genes and CDR3 were assigned using IMGT germline references. Reads were filtered out if the reads had weak V/J assignments (E-value above 1e-6), no CDR3, stop codons, out-of-frame junctions, or ambiguous translated residues. V3J clonotypes were defined by identical inferred V gene, J gene, and CDR3 amino acid sequence. Percentage overlap between repertoires was calculated by dividing the number of shared unique clonotypes by the size of the smaller repertoire. Three approaches were used to assess repertoire richness: RTK rarefaction, the Chao1 estimator, and Recon v2.1 estimates of unobserved clonotypes. For all TCRbeta clonotypes obtained by the gDNA method from a few donors, generation probabilities were computed with OLGA. The immuneACCESS repertoire file appears here via TCRdb, limited to in-frame rearrangements. These files lack a portion of the clones; in checked studies, under half of the deficit traces to unresolved V genes, and the cause of the others is not known. V and J calls and clone size follow that table, whereas D and trimming were derived from the DNA. Present in this sample are millions of clones, roughly 95% of which were seen just once. The ten largest clonotypes hold approximately 0.13% of the sample.

With regard to this clone: Its antigen specificity is not known. No much larger clone exists at a distance of one base, and base qualities are not known.

Healthy HIV-negative adults with no recently reported acute infections or vaccinations were included as donors. Every donor was a Caucasian adult living in Nashville, Tennessee, USA. CD4+ T cells were enriched through magnetic negative selection, after which naive cells were positively selected on CD45RA and the remaining negative fraction served as the memory subset. Blood was obtained by leukapheresis, after which PBMCs were separated by Ficoll-Histopaque density gradient centrifugation and cryopreserved in liquid nitrogen vapor phase. Analytical flow cytometry was used to check the purity and quantity of every magnetically sorted T cell population. Each sorted fraction had its genomic DNA isolated and then quantified by UV absorbance on a Nanodrop 2000c. The investigation overall reported the following: Across a few donors, approximately 4.6% of naive CD4, roughly 3.3% of naive CD8, around 2.1% of memory CD4, and under 0.45% of memory CD8 clonotypes were shared. Pairwise subsampling indicated that sequencing depth was expected to affect the degree of clonotype sharing among donors. Clonotypes shared by all four sorted-subset donors showed higher generation probabilities than non-shared clonotypes. Because the study included only a small number of donors, the genetic and exposure-history diversity represented was limited. Naive subsets generally had larger estimated clonotype richness than memory subsets. Sampling was restricted to blood, and TCR repertoires in tissues likely differ from the TCR repertoires found in blood. Even with the large sequencing depth, rarefaction of the sorted-subset datasets indicated that sequencing was incomplete.

Recombination linked TRBV11-3 to TRBJ2-1; TRBD1 is a weak D gene call, 5 bases matching. The sequenced material came from naive CD4+ T cells sorted from blood. Taken with the paper, the label for cell subset or site translates to: CD45RA+ positively selected. The TCR sequence derives from a man aged 18 to 29 in good health. At the DNA level, the sequence is TGTGCCAGCAGCTTAGTAGGACAAGCTGAGCAGTTCTTC. Protein translation: CASSLVGQAEQFF. Here the CDR3 is joined to the reference TRBV11-3 and TRBJ2-1 genes, and the full variable domain is: EAGVVQSPRYKIIEKKQPVAFWCNPISGHNTLYWYLQNLGQGPELLIRYENEEAVDDSQLPKDRFSAERLKGVDSTLKIQPAELGDSAVYLCASSLVGQAEQFFGPGTRLTVL.